Given below is one T cell receptor beta chain in context. These data are taken from a study of blood T cell repertoires in COVID-19. For the study at large: Collection of acute and convalescent COVID-19 samples took place in the United States, Italy and Spain. Sample material is recorded as cDNA or gDNA derived from T cells, B-cell-depleted T cells, or PBMCs.

This CDR3 contains 13 residues. V dropped 1 base and J dropped 7 bases, with 10 bases sitting between them. CDR1 SGHTA and CDR2 FQGNSA come from the germline V gene. Sequencing was performed with immunoSEQ multiplex PCR; in TCRdb, only in-frame clones are kept and a portion is missing. The table shows 100,000 to 150,000 clones, with about 85% occurring only once. This TCR was recovered from a man in his fifties or sixties with acute or convalescent COVID-19. V is TRBV7-2 and J is TRBJ2-5; a possible D gene is TRBD1 (6 bases). The sample consisted of peripheral blood. The CDR3: CASSLDRDRTQYF. The CDR3 nucleotides are TGTGCCAGCAGCTTAGACAGGGACCGGACCCAGTACTTC.